A single sample gave rise to the 8 T cell receptor beta chains below, sequenced in a study of T cells expressing NK-cell markers. TCRdb reprocessed the 5' RACE reads and stores each CDR3 protein as one record, lacking DNA. This table holds 450,000 to 600,000 distinct CDR3 sequences. Sequences were obtained from blood T cells: a sorted CD56 or NKG2C T cell subset, CD4+ or CD8+ T cells, or bulk PBMC T cells (not recorded which). The receptors come from a man in his late teens or twenties in good health.

This CDR3 is CSARSRDTTYEQYF. The chain joins TRBV20-1 to TRBJ2-7; absent DNA, TCRdb's TRBD1 call cannot be checked. The germline V gene encodes CDR1 DFQATT and CDR2 SNEGSKA (reference sequence). There are 14 residues in the CDR3.

This rearrangement joins TRBV9 to TRBJ2-5; TCRdb's D call, TRBD1, is unchecked because there is no DNA. The length of the CDR3 is 16 residues. The V gene's germline CDR1 is SGDLS and CDR2 YYNGEE. CDR3 region: CASSAYGTGLGETQYF.

This chain links TRBV5-1 with TRBJ2-2; absent DNA, TCRdb's TRBD2 call cannot be checked. Germline CDR1 reads SGHRS; CDR2 reads YFSETQ. CDR3 length equals 16 residues. The CDR3 here is CASSSYSGSITGELFF.

The gene calls are TRBV7-3 and TRBJ2-1; TCRdb lists TRBD2, though no DNA is available to test this call. The germline V gene encodes CDR1 SGHTA and CDR2 FQGTGA. The CDR3 spans 15 residues. This chain's CDR3 is CASSLGAGWEHEQFF.

The rearrangement links TRBV20-1 to TRBJ1-5. Germline V gene data show CDR1 as DFQATT and CDR2 as SNEGSKA (reference sequence). The CDR3 is 14 residues long. CDR3 sequence reads: CSARDPDPNQPQHF.

The chain uses TRBV7-9 and TRBJ2-1; TCRdb names TRBD1, which stays unverified in the absence of DNA. CDR1 SEHNR and CDR2 FQNEAQ come from the germline V gene (reference sequence). The CDR3 loop spans 14 amino acids. CDR3 residues: CASSPRQGRNEQFF.

The gene calls are TRBV5-5 and TRBJ1-5. CDR3 length: 13 residues. Germline V gives CDR1 SGHKS, CDR2 YYEKEE (reference sequence). The CDR3 protein is CASSLAYNQPQHF. Full variable domain (rest looked up from reference TRBV5-5 and TRBJ1-5): DAGVTQSPTHLIKTRGQQVTLRCSPISGHKSVSWYQQVLGQGPQFIFQYYEKEERGRGNFPDRFSARQFPNYSSELNVNALLLGDSALYLCASSLAYNQPQHFGDGTRLSIL.

The rearrangement uses TRBV7-9 and TRBJ2-3; TCRdb designates TRBD1, a call that cannot be tested without DNA. The CDR3 consists of 14 residues. Germline V gene lookup returns CDR1 SEHNR and CDR2 FQNEAQ (reference sequence). CDR3: CASSPRGMVDTQYF. Based on the CDR3 plus reference TRBV7-9 and TRBJ2-3, the full variable domain is DTGVSQNPRHKITKRGQNVTFRCDPISEHNRLYWYRQTLGQGPEFLTYFQNEAQLEKSRLLSDRFSAERPKGSFSTLEIQRTEQGDSAMYLCASSPRGMVDTQYFGPGTRLTVL.